A selection of T cell receptor beta chains follows, all from one sample in a study of PD-1 blockade in classical Hodgkin lymphoma. Measured with immunoSEQ multiplex PCR; TCRdb has only the in-frame clones, and not every one. Here the sample spans around 91,000 clones, roughly 89% being singletons. The material was peripheral blood mononuclear cells (PBMCs), obtained at baseline. The receptors shown here come from a human donor with classical Hodgkin lymphoma. CDR3s include the opening cysteine and the closing phenylalanine or tryptophan. A D gene is named only where the DNA matches it firmly. Where a row states a size, it is once, few, many or the class of an expanded clone; other rows omit it.

clone size: -; J gene: TRBJ2-7; CDR3 length: 18; D gene: TRBD2; V gene: TRBV27; CDR3 DNA: TGTGCCAGCAGTTTATCTGGACTAGCGGGAGGACCTCCCTACGAGCAGTACTTC; CDR3 protein: CASSLSGLAGGPPYEQYF
clone size: -; J gene: TRBJ2-1; CDR3 length: 16; D gene: TRBD2; V gene: TRBV5-1; CDR3 DNA: TGCGCCAGCAGCGAAACCGGGACTAGCGAGTACAATGAGCAGTTCTTC; CDR3 protein: CASSETGTSEYNEQFF
clone size: -; J gene: TRBJ2-1; CDR3 length: 15; D gene: TRBD1; V gene: TRBV5-1; CDR3 DNA: TGCGCCAGCAGTAACCGGGACAGGGGCCCCAATGAGCAGTTCTTC; CDR3 protein: CASSNRDRGPNEQFF
clone size: -; J gene: TRBJ2-7; CDR3 length: 12; D gene: -; V gene: TRBV28; CDR3 DNA: TGTGCCAGCAGTCTCGGGACTGGCGAGCAGTACTTC; CDR3 protein: CASSLGTGEQYF
clone size: -; J gene: TRBJ2-2; CDR3 length: 15; D gene: -; V gene: TRBV2; CDR3 DNA: TGTGCCAGCAGTGGGGCAGGAGCGATCACCGGGGAGCTGTTTTTT; CDR3 protein: CASSGAGAITGELFF
clone size: -; J gene: TRBJ1-6; CDR3 length: 12; D gene: -; V gene: TRBV30; CDR3 DNA: TGTGCCTGGAGTGCCCCCGGTTGGACCCTCCACTTT; CDR3 protein: CAWSAPGWTLHF
clone size: -; J gene: TRBJ1-3; CDR3 length: 14; D gene: -; V gene: TRBV10-3; CDR3 DNA: TGTGCCATCAGTGAGAAGGGGAATGGAAACACCATATATTTT; CDR3 protein: CAISEKGNGNTIYF
clone size: -; J gene: TRBJ2-7; CDR3 length: 13; D gene: -; V gene: TRBV30; CDR3 DNA: TGTGCCTGGGGAGGTCTTTCAAACTACGAGCAGTACTTC; CDR3 protein: CAWGGLSNYEQYF
clone size: -; J gene: TRBJ2-7; CDR3 length: 11; D gene: -; V gene: TRBV6-5; CDR3 DNA: TGTGCCAGCAGTTCAGAATACGAGCAGTACTTC; CDR3 protein: CASSSEYEQYF
clone size: -; J gene: TRBJ2-7; CDR3 length: 15; D gene: -; V gene: TRBV5-4; CDR3 DNA: TGTGCCAGCAGCTTGGGCCGCGGGCCAGGCTACGAGCAGTACTTC; CDR3 protein: CASSLGRGPGYEQYF
clone size: -; J gene: TRBJ1-2; CDR3 length: 12; D gene: TRBD1; V gene: TRBV18; CDR3 DNA: TGTGCCAGCTCACAGCTCGGACAGGCGGGGACCTTC; CDR3 protein: CASSQLGQAGTF
clone size: few; J gene: TRBJ2-7; CDR3 length: 13; D gene: -; V gene: TRBV2; CDR3 DNA: TGTGCCAGCAGTTCACAGGGAGTGGGTGAGCAGTACTTC; CDR3 protein: CASSSQGVGEQYF
clone size: -; J gene: TRBJ2-2; CDR3 length: 16; D gene: -; V gene: TRBV19; CDR3 DNA: TGTGCCAGTAGTCACTATCTCGACAGAAACACCGGGGAGCTGTTTTTT; CDR3 protein: CASSHYLDRNTGELFF
clone size: -; J gene: TRBJ2-7; CDR3 length: 15; D gene: TRBD2; V gene: TRBV7-9; CDR3 DNA: TGTGCCAGCAGCGGGGATAGCGGGAAAACCTACGAGCAGTACTTC; CDR3 protein: CASSGDSGKTYEQYF
clone size: -; J gene: TRBJ1-1; CDR3 length: 16; D gene: TRBD1; V gene: TRBV18; CDR3 DNA: TGTGCCAGCTCACCACCTCGGACAGGACAGAACACTGAAGCTTTCTTT; CDR3 protein: CASSPPRTGQNTEAFF
clone size: -; J gene: TRBJ2-6; CDR3 length: 13; D gene: -; V gene: TRBV29-1; CDR3 DNA: TGCAGCGTTCTGGGAACTGGGGCCAACGTCCTGACTTTC; CDR3 protein: CSVLGTGANVLTF
clone size: -; J gene: TRBJ1-5; CDR3 length: 15; D gene: -; V gene: TRBV19; CDR3 DNA: TGTGCCAGTAGGACTGACCATTATAGCAATCAGCCCCAGCATTTT; CDR3 protein: CASRTDHYSNQPQHF
clone size: -; J gene: TRBJ1-2; CDR3 length: 13; D gene: -; V gene: TRBV11-2; CDR3 DNA: TGTGCCAGCAGCTTAATAGGGTACGGAGGCTACACCTTC; CDR3 protein: CASSLIGYGGYTF
clone size: -; J gene: TRBJ2-1; CDR3 length: 13; D gene: -; V gene: TRBV29-1; CDR3 DNA: TGCAGCGTTGGCCCAGGCGGCTACAATGAGCAGTTCTTC; CDR3 protein: CSVGPGGYNEQFF
clone size: few; J gene: TRBJ1-2; CDR3 length: 14; D gene: -; V gene: TRBV7-8; CDR3 DNA: TGTGCCAGCAGCTTAGACTTGCAGGGCTATGGCTACACCTTC; CDR3 protein: CASSLDLQGYGYTF
clone size: -; J gene: TRBJ2-7; CDR3 length: 13; D gene: -; V gene: TRBV4-1; CDR3 DNA: TGCGCCAGCAGCCAAAGGGTGACCTACGAGCAGTACTTC; CDR3 protein: CASSQRVTYEQYF
clone size: -; J gene: TRBJ1-5; CDR3 length: 14; D gene: TRBD1; V gene: TRBV6-5; CDR3 DNA: TGTGCCAGCAGTCACAGGGGGCTCGGTCAGCCCCAGCATTTT; CDR3 protein: CASSHRGLGQPQHF
clone size: few; J gene: TRBJ1-4; CDR3 length: 15; D gene: -; V gene: TRBV25-1; CDR3 DNA: TGTGCCAGCAGTGAATCTGGGGACCTTAATGAAAAACTGTTTTTT; CDR3 protein: CASSESGDLNEKLFF
clone size: -; J gene: TRBJ1-1; CDR3 length: 15; D gene: -; V gene: TRBV25-1; CDR3 DNA: TGTGCCAGCAGCTTCGATTGGGGGGTTGTGACTGAAGCTTTCTTT; CDR3 protein: CASSFDWGVVTEAFF
clone size: -; J gene: TRBJ2-1; CDR3 length: 15; D gene: TRBD2; V gene: TRBV19; CDR3 DNA: TGTGCCAGTAGTTTCCTAGCGGGAGAGTACAATGAGCAGTTCTTC; CDR3 protein: CASSFLAGEYNEQFF
clone size: -; J gene: TRBJ2-7; CDR3 length: 15; D gene: -; V gene: TRBV4-1; CDR3 DNA: TGCGCCAGCAGCCAAGCGATGGGAGAGGAGTACGAGCAGTACTTC; CDR3 protein: CASSQAMGEEYEQYF
clone size: -; J gene: TRBJ2-7; CDR3 length: 12; D gene: -; V gene: TRBV2; CDR3 DNA: TGTGCCAGCAGTAGCGGAAACTACGAGCAGTACTTC; CDR3 protein: CASSSGNYEQYF
clone size: -; J gene: TRBJ2-7; CDR3 length: 15; D gene: -; V gene: TRBV4-1; CDR3 DNA: TGCGCCAGCAGCCAAGGGGGCTTATTCTCCTACGAGCAGTACTTC; CDR3 protein: CASSQGGLFSYEQYF
clone size: -; J gene: TRBJ1-1; CDR3 length: 15; D gene: TRBD1; V gene: TRBV29-1; CDR3 DNA: TGCAGCGTCTGTTCCGGGACAGGGCTGAACACTGAAGCTTTCTTT; CDR3 protein: CSVCSGTGLNTEAFF
clone size: -; J gene: TRBJ1-1; CDR3 length: 13; D gene: -; V gene: TRBV6-5; CDR3 DNA: TGTGCCAGCAGTTACTCGAATGGGGGGGAAGCTTTCTTT; CDR3 protein: CASSYSNGGEAFF
clone size: -; J gene: TRBJ2-1; CDR3 length: 14; D gene: TRBD1; V gene: TRBV2; CDR3 DNA: TGTGCCAGCACAGGGGACAGGGCTTACAATGAGCAGTTCTTC; CDR3 protein: CASTGDRAYNEQFF
clone size: -; J gene: TRBJ1-1; CDR3 length: 14; D gene: TRBD1; V gene: TRBV5-4; CDR3 DNA: TGTGCCAGCAGCCGGACAGGGGGGACCCGGGAAGCTTTCTTT; CDR3 protein: CASSRTGGTREAFF
clone size: once; J gene: TRBJ1-2; CDR3 length: 14; D gene: TRBD1; V gene: TRBV6-5; CDR3 DNA: TGTGCCAGCAATCGACAGGGGGGTAACTATGGCTACACCTTC; CDR3 protein: CASNRQGGNYGYTF
clone size: -; J gene: TRBJ2-1; CDR3 length: 15; D gene: -; V gene: TRBV7-2; CDR3 DNA: TGTGCCAGCAGCTTCGCACTGACAAAAAACAATGAGCAGTTCTTC; CDR3 protein: CASSFALTKNNEQFF
clone size: -; J gene: TRBJ1-4; CDR3 length: 15; D gene: TRBD1; V gene: TRBV13; CDR3 DNA: TGTGCCAGCAGCTCAGCGGACAGGGTGGGGGAAAAACTGTTTTTT; CDR3 protein: CASSSADRVGEKLFF
clone size: -; J gene: TRBJ1-2; CDR3 length: 16; D gene: TRBD1; V gene: TRBV7-2; CDR3 DNA: TGTGCCAGCAGCATAGACTCACAGGGGGCCCTCTATGGCTACACCTTC; CDR3 protein: CASSIDSQGALYGYTF
clone size: -; J gene: TRBJ2-1; CDR3 length: 17; D gene: -; V gene: TRBV4-2; CDR3 DNA: TGTGCCAGCAGCCAAGTGTCTTCCAAGAGCTCCTACAATGAGCAGTTCTTC; CDR3 protein: CASSQVSSKSSYNEQFF
clone size: -; J gene: TRBJ1-1; CDR3 length: 14; D gene: -; V gene: TRBV19; CDR3 DNA: TGTGCCAGTAGTACTATTGAGGGACATCCTGAAGCTTTCTTT; CDR3 protein: CASSTIEGHPEAFF
clone size: few; J gene: TRBJ1-1; CDR3 length: 13; D gene: TRBD1; V gene: TRBV5-1; CDR3 DNA: TGCGCCAGCAGCGTGACAGGGGGCACTGAAGCTTTCTTT; CDR3 protein: CASSVTGGTEAFF
clone size: -; J gene: TRBJ2-7; CDR3 length: 15; D gene: -; V gene: TRBV28; CDR3 DNA: TGTGCCAGCAGTTTCCTCGGTACGAGCTCCTACGAGCAGTACTTC; CDR3 protein: CASSFLGTSSYEQYF
clone size: -; J gene: TRBJ2-3; CDR3 length: 18; D gene: TRBD2; V gene: TRBV27; CDR3 DNA: TGTGCCAGCAGTCCCTCGGGCCCTCTAGCGGGAAACACAGATACGCAGTATTTT; CDR3 protein: CASSPSGPLAGNTDTQYF
clone size: -; J gene: TRBJ2-7; CDR3 length: 14; D gene: -; V gene: TRBV2; CDR3 DNA: TGTGCCAGCACCGATAGTGGTATTAATCGCGAGCAGTACTTC; CDR3 protein: CASTDSGINREQYF
clone size: -; J gene: TRBJ1-5; CDR3 length: 16; D gene: TRBD1; V gene: TRBV4-1; CDR3 DNA: TGCGCCAGCAGCCAGCAGGGGGTAGGAAGCAATCAGCCCCAGCATTTT; CDR3 protein: CASSQQGVGSNQPQHF
clone size: -; J gene: TRBJ2-2; CDR3 length: 18; D gene: -; V gene: TRBV7-9; CDR3 DNA: TGTGCCAGCAGCTTAGAGGGTTCTAGTCTCGCGAACACCGGGGAGCTGTTTTTT; CDR3 protein: CASSLEGSSLANTGELFF
clone size: -; J gene: TRBJ1-2; CDR3 length: 13; D gene: TRBD1; V gene: TRBV10-1; CDR3 DNA: TGCGCCAGACAAAGACAGGGGCCGGGGGGCTACACCTTC; CDR3 protein: CARQRQGPGGYTF
clone size: -; J gene: TRBJ2-1; CDR3 length: 17; D gene: -; V gene: TRBV7-2; CDR3 DNA: TGTGCCAGCAGCTTACGCGAAGTAGGGATCTCCTACAATGAGCAGTTCTTC; CDR3 protein: CASSLREVGISYNEQFF
clone size: -; J gene: TRBJ2-1; CDR3 length: 15; D gene: -; V gene: TRBV6-5; CDR3 DNA: TGTGCCAGCAGCCCCCGCGTGAGCGGGTACAATGAGCAGTTCTTC; CDR3 protein: CASSPRVSGYNEQFF
clone size: -; J gene: TRBJ1-3; CDR3 length: 17; D gene: -; V gene: TRBV11-2; CDR3 DNA: TGTGCCAGCAGCTTAGATCATGTCCGAGGACCTGGAAACACCATATATTTT; CDR3 protein: CASSLDHVRGPGNTIYF
clone size: -; J gene: TRBJ2-5; CDR3 length: 14; D gene: -; V gene: TRBV7-2; CDR3 DNA: TGTGCCAGCAGCTTACGACTGTACCAAGAGACCCAGTACTTC; CDR3 protein: CASSLRLYQETQYF
clone size: -; J gene: TRBJ1-1; CDR3 length: 15; D gene: -; V gene: TRBV19; CDR3 DNA: TGTGCCAGTAGTATAGTATGGACTGGATCCACTGAAGCTTTCTTT; CDR3 protein: CASSIVWTGSTEAFF
clone size: once; J gene: TRBJ2-2; CDR3 length: 10; D gene: -; V gene: TRBV29-1; CDR3 DNA: TGCAGCGTTTTGATCGGGGAGCTGTTTTTT; CDR3 protein: CSVLIGELFF
clone size: -; J gene: TRBJ1-2; CDR3 length: 14; D gene: -; V gene: TRBV19; CDR3 DNA: TGTGCCAGTAGGCCCTCGGCGGGCAACTATGGCTACACCTTC; CDR3 protein: CASRPSAGNYGYTF
clone size: -; J gene: TRBJ2-1; CDR3 length: 15; D gene: -; V gene: TRBV7-9; CDR3 DNA: TGTGCCAGCAGCTCGTCGCAGGGAACCTACAATGAGCAGTTCTTC; CDR3 protein: CASSSSQGTYNEQFF
clone size: -; J gene: TRBJ1-5; CDR3 length: 14; D gene: TRBD1; V gene: TRBV2; CDR3 DNA: TGTGCCAGCAGTAGGGACAGCAGCAATCAGCCCCAGCATTTT; CDR3 protein: CASSRDSSNQPQHF
clone size: -; J gene: TRBJ1-1; CDR3 length: 14; D gene: TRBD1; V gene: TRBV7-2; CDR3 DNA: TGTGCCAGCAGCTTAGTAATGGGACAGACGACCCCTTTCTTT; CDR3 protein: CASSLVMGQTTPFF
clone size: once; J gene: TRBJ2-1; CDR3 length: 15; D gene: -; V gene: TRBV19; CDR3 DNA: TGTGCCAGTAGTCCCACCTCTTATTCGAACAATGAGCAGTTCTTC; CDR3 protein: CASSPTSYSNNEQFF